These 15 T cell receptor beta chains originate from one sample sequenced in a study of identical twins. TCRdb reprocessed the 5' RACE reads via MiXCR and lists one record per CDR3 protein. The table records approximately 500,000 distinct CDR3 sequences, about 24% of them present only once. This sample was also put to use in a study of T cells expressing NK-cell markers.

The specimen was CD4+ T cells sorted from blood. The source of these receptors is a woman under 30 in good health.

The J gene is TRBJ1-6, the V gene TRBV18; a weak D match, TRBD1 (6 bases). The V and J ends lost 4 bases and 10 bases respectively, with 17 bases between them. The CDR3 extends over 15 amino acids. CDR1 KGHSH and CDR2 LQKENI come from the germline V gene. CDR3 bases: TGTGCCAGCTCACTAGCGGGGGGCGAGTACTCACCCCTCCACTTT. Its translation: CASSLAGGEYSPLHF.

This clonotype was counted only a few times. The genes are TRBV5-1 and TRBJ2-1; 10 bases map to TRBD1. Germline V gene lookup returns CDR1 SGHRS and CDR2 YFSETQ. The junction had 9 bases not matched to a gene; V was cut back by 4 bases and J by 8 bases. The CDR3 covers 15 residues. CDR3 in DNA: TGCGCCAGCAGCCTCCAGACAGGGGGCCTGGATGAGCAGTTCTTC. This gives the protein CASSLQTGGLDEQFF.

This clonotype occurred many times. This chain joins TRBV29-1 and TRBJ2-7; D uncertain. Trimming cost V 4 bases and J 1 base, with 5 bases left between them. CDR3 size: 11 residues. Germline assignment: CDR1 SQVTM and CDR2 ANQGSEA. This CDR3 reads CSVVESYEQYF. CDR3 sequence (DNA): TGCAGCGTTGTGGAGTCCTACGAGCAGTACTTC.

V is TRBV10-3 and J is TRBJ1-2; no reliable D call. There are 13 residues in the CDR3. Germline-derived CDR1 and CDR2 are ENHRY and SYGVKD. Trimming left V 2 bases short and J 8 bases short, with 12 bases between. The CDR3 loop reads CAISEPAARGYTF. The CDR3 DNA is TGTGCCATCAGTGAGCCCGCGGCTCGAGGCTACACCTTC.

The CDR3, as DNA: TGCAGTGCTAGGAAATCGCGGGACTTCGACACAGATACGCAGTATTTT. This sequence encodes CSARKSRDFDTDTQYF. V usage is TRBV20-1 and J usage is TRBJ2-3, with a weak D call TRBD2 (6 bases). The germline V and J ends were trimmed by 3 bases and 2 bases, with 18 bases remaining between them. This CDR3 is 16 amino acids long. Germline V CDR1 and CDR2: DFQATT, SNEGSKA (reference sequence).

This chain connects TRBV6-2 or TRBV6-3 to TRBJ1-5; D perhaps matches TRBD1 (5 bases). The V gene lost 5 bases and the J gene lost 6 bases, with 11 bases spanning the gap. The CDR3 extends over 13 amino acids. Germline V lookup: CDR1 MNHEY, CDR2 SVGEGT. Written as DNA, the CDR3 is TGTGCCAGCAGTGGGGAGAGGGGTCAGCCCCAGCATTTT. It encodes CASSGERGQPQHF.

Only a few counts were recorded for this clonotype. The genes are TRBV12-3 or TRBV12-4 and TRBJ1-2; 7 nucleotides match TRBD1. This CDR3 contains 13 residues. The V gene end was trimmed by 6 bases and the J gene end by 5 bases; junction bases not matched to a gene: 6. The CDR3 coding sequence is TGTGCCAGCAGGGAACAGGGGTATTATGGCTACACCTTC. Amino acid sequence: CASREQGYYGYTF.

This clonotype was seen at least ten times. This chain uses TRBV7-9 with TRBJ2-5; 7 nucleotides align to TRBD2. The germline gives CDR1 SEHNR, CDR2 FQNEAQ (reference sequence). The CDR3 length is 14 residues. V lost 6 bases and J lost 4; bases outside the gene matches: 8. CDR3 nucleotides: TGTGCCAGCAGTTTGGGAGGCGGGAGAGAGACCCAGTACTTC. It specifies CASSLGGGRETQYF.

This clonotype was recorded only once. J is TRBJ2-3 and V is TRBV10-3; 11 positions match TRBD1. The V and J ends lost 7 bases and 4 bases, in that order; junction bases with no gene match: 4. The CDR3 sequence is 14 residues long. Germline V gene lookup returns CDR1 ENHRY and CDR2 SYGVKD. The CDR3 loop is CAIMGQGGSDTQYF. CDR3 nucleotides: TGTGCCATCATGGGACAGGGGGGCTCAGATACGCAGTATTTT.

This clonotype was observed a few times. The V and J genes are TRBV9 and TRBJ2-1, with 8 bases lining up with TRBD2. After removal of 3 bases from V and 7 bases from J, the junction contained 6 bases not matched to a gene. Germline V CDR1 and CDR2: SGDLS, YYNGEE. The CDR3 has 14 amino acids. The CDR3 is CASSASGSGNEQFF. CDR3 DNA: TGTGCCAGCAGCGCCAGCGGGAGTGGGAATGAGCAGTTCTTC.

This clonotype was seen a handful of times. The chain links TRBV12-3 or TRBV12-4 to TRBJ2-7; 7 bases map to TRBD1. V lost 1 base and J lost 0; bases outside the gene matches: 3. CDR3 length: 15 amino acids. DNA of the CDR3: TGTGCCAGCAGTTTAGAGGGGGCCCTCTCCTACGAGCAGTACTTC. Translating gives CASSLEGALSYEQYF.

V is TRBV29-1 and J is TRBJ2-4; 8 bases are a match to TRBD2. The CDR3 length is 13 residues. V trimming: 5 bases; J trimming: 8 bases; junction bases outside the gene matches: 8. The germline CDR1 and CDR2 sequences are SQVTM and ANQGSEA. For the CDR3, the DNA is TGCAGCGTTCGCGCGGGAGGCGGGGACATTCAGTACTTC. Translated: CSVRAGGGDIQYF.

There are a few counts of this clonotype. The chain has TRBV5-5 and TRBJ2-7; 9 nucleotides line up with TRBD2. Per the germline V gene, CDR1 is SGHKS and CDR2 is YYEKEE (reference sequence). V was clipped by 6 bases and J by 5 bases; unmatched bases: 9. This CDR3 is built from 14 residues. The CDR3 region is CASTLAGVSHEQYF. Here the CDR3 DNA reads TGTGCCAGCACCTTAGCGGGAGTATCCCACGAGCAGTACTTC.

This rearrangement joins TRBV11-2 to TRBJ2-7; 8 positions agree with TRBD2. The V gene end was trimmed by 6 bases and the J gene end by 6 bases; junction bases not matched to a gene: 16. The CDR3 contains 16 residues. Per the germline V gene, CDR1 is SGHAT and CDR2 is FQNNGV. The CDR3 nucleotides read TGTGCCAGCAGACGGACACCGGGACTAGGCTCTGGCGAGCAGTACTTC. Encoded protein: CASRRTPGLGSGEQYF.

The rearrangement joins TRBV20-1 to TRBJ1-2, with D hard to call. V was trimmed by 7 bases and J by 5 bases, leaving 11 bases between them. The CDR3 has 11 residues. Germline CDR1 DFQATT, CDR2 SNEGSKA (reference sequence). The CDR3 is CSVTWGYGYTF. The CDR3 DNA reads TGCAGTGTCACGTGGGGTTATGGCTACACCTTC.